Shown below are 11 T cell receptor beta chains from a single sample sequenced in a study of shared T cell receptors in the human thymus (dated by TCRdb to the early 2020s). The library was generated by the immunoSEQ multiplex PCR assay. The immuneACCESS repertoire file appears here via TCRdb, limited to in-frame rearrangements. These files lack a portion of the clones; in checked studies, under half of the deficit traces to unresolved V genes, and the cause of the others is not known. Recorded for this sample are about 380,000 clones; 95% of them occurred a single time. Approximately 0.02% of the sample comes from the top ten. Sample: thymocytes. These TCRs come from a human donor.

The genes are TRBV5-4 and TRBJ2-3, with 7 bases aligning to TRBD2. CDR3 length: 20 amino acids. The V gene end was trimmed by 0 bases and the J gene end by 0 bases; junction bases not matched to a gene: 16. Germline V gene sequence: CDR1 SGHNT, CDR2 YYREEE (reference sequence). CDR3: CASSLVPSGERRGSTDTQYF. Here the CDR3 DNA reads TGTGCCAGCAGCTTGGTGCCAAGTGGTGAGCGGCGGGGGAGCACAGATACGCAGTATTTT. The full variable domain, in which reference TRBV5-4 and TRBJ2-3 provide the parts outside the CDR3, is ETGVTQSPTHLIKTRGQQVTLRCSSQSGHNTVSWYQQALGQGPQFIFQYYREEENGRGNFPPRFSGLQFPNYSSELNVNALELDDSALYLCASSLVPSGERRGSTDTQYFGPGTRLTVL.

The chain joins TRBV14 to TRBJ1-1, with 8 bases aligning to TRBD1. CDR1 is SGHDN, CDR2 FVKESK, per germline. The CDR3 consists of 16 residues. V lost 4 bases and J lost 4; bases outside the gene matches: 11. In DNA form, the CDR3 reads TGTGCCAGCAGCCGCCTTGGGGTAGACAGGGGCACTGAAGCTTTCTTT. This encodes CASSRLGVDRGTEAFF.

CDR3 region: CATARGKTEAFF. The DNA for the CDR3 is TGTGCCACCGCCCGGGGTAAAACTGAAGCTTTCTTT. The chain carries TRBV28 and TRBJ1-1; D is undetermined. The V end was cut by 10 bases, the J end by 5 bases, with 14 bases between. The CDR3 loop spans 12 amino acids. Per the germline V gene, CDR1 is MDHEN and CDR2 is SYDVKM.

The chain combines TRBV4-1 with TRBJ2-7, with 9 bases lining up with TRBD1. Looked up from germline, CDR1 is MGHRA and CDR2 is YSYEKL. The CDR3 is 19 amino acids. Trimming at V came to 2 bases and at J to 4 bases, leaving 18 bases not matched to a gene. Written as DNA, the CDR3 is TGCGCCAGCAGCCAACAACCGGGGGCCCCGGGACAGGGAATGTACGAGCAGTACTTC. Amino acid sequence: CASSQQPGAPGQGMYEQYF.

V is TRBV4-3 and J is TRBJ2-6, with D maybe TRBD1 (6 bases). CDR3 length: 19 residues. Germline assignment: CDR1 LGHNA and CDR2 YSLEER. V shed 0 bases and J shed 0 bases, with 15 bases lying between them. CDR3 sequence (DNA): TGCGCCAGCAGCCAAGACCCGAGGCAGGGGCCCTCTGGGGCCAACGTCCTGACTTTC. This sequence encodes CASSQDPRQGPSGANVLTF.

V usage is TRBV6-5 and J usage is TRBJ1-3; maybe TRBD1 (5 bases). The CDR3 is 15 amino acids. Trimming took 8 bases from V and 4 from J, leaving 18 bases between them. Per the germline V gene, CDR1 is MNHEY and CDR2 is SVGAGI. DNA of the CDR3: TGTGCCAGCTTTGGATTGACAGCGAGGGGAAACACCATATATTTT. Amino acids: CASFGLTARGNTIYF.

The rearrangement joins TRBV7-9 to TRBJ2-7; 10 bases line up with TRBD2. Germline trimming cut 5 bases from V and 0 bases from J; bases unmatched to any gene: 10. The CDR3 runs 17 residues. Germline V gene data show CDR1 as SEHNR and CDR2 as FQNEAQ (reference sequence). The chain's CDR3 is CASSQKLAGGSSYEQYF. The DNA for the CDR3 is TGTGCCAGCAGCCAGAAATTAGCGGGAGGAAGCTCCTACGAGCAGTACTTC.

The J gene is TRBJ2-1, the V gene TRBV28; 8 bases match TRBD1. Trimming at V came to 1 base and at J to 2 bases, leaving 7 bases not matched to a gene. The germline V gene has CDR1 MDHEN and CDR2 SYDVKM. CDR3 length: 17 residues. CDR3 region: CASSLFTWGQAYNEQFF. In DNA, the CDR3 is TGTGCCAGCAGTTTATTCACATGGGGACAGGCCTACAATGAGCAGTTCTTC.

J is TRBJ2-2 and V is TRBV6-4, with D unclear. CDR1 and CDR2 from the germline V gene are MRHNA and SNTAGT. V shed 8 bases and J shed 9 bases, with 7 bases lying between them. The CDR3 contains 10 residues. The CDR3 coding sequence is TGTGCCAGCCGAGTTCGGGAGCTGTTTTTT. Protein product: CASRVRELFF.

The chain uses TRBV28 and TRBJ1-5, with 7 bases that match TRBD1. The V and J ends lost 7 bases and 5 bases, in that order; junction bases with no gene match: 14. The CDR3 runs to 16 residues. The germline V gene encodes CDR1 MDHEN and CDR2 SYDVKM. This CDR3 reads CASKGTGGQGDQPQHF. The CDR3 DNA is TGTGCCAGCAAAGGGACCGGGGGGCAGGGGGATCAGCCCCAGCATTTT.

The chain is built from TRBV6-1 and TRBJ2-7, with 11 bases lining up with TRBD2. Germline V gives CDR1 MNHNS, CDR2 SASEGT. The V segment lost 6 bases and the J segment 3 bases; nucleotides outside the gene matches: 1. The CDR3 spans 13 residues. The CDR3 DNA follows: TGTGCCAGCAGGGGACTAGCGGACTACGAGCAGTACTTC. It is translated as CASRGLADYEQYF.